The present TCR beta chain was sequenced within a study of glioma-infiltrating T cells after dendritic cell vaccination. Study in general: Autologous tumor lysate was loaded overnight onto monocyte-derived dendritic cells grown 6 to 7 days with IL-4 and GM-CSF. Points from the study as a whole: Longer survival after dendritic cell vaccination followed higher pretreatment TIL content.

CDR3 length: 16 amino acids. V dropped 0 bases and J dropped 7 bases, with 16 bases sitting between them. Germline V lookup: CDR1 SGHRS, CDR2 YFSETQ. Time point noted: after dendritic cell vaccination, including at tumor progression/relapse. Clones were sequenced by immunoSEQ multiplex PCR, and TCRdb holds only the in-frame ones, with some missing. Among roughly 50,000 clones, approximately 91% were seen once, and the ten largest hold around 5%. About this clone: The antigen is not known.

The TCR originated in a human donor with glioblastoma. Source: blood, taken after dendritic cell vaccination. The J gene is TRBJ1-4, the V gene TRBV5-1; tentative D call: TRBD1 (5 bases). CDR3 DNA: TGCGCCAGCAGCTTGGGAACACCCGGCGGGGCTGAAAAACTGTTTTTT. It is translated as CASSLGTPGGAEKLFF.